The next 7 T cell receptor beta chains were all read from a single sample in a study of cytomegalovirus exposure and HLA in healthy donors. The PCR employed 60 Vbeta primers together with 13 Jbeta primers. This table comes from immunoSEQ multiplex PCR, and its TCRdb copy is limited to in-frame clones, with some not included. The repertoire table contains about 41,000 clones. Sequenced: PBMCs. These receptors all stem from a man aged 25 to 40 in good health and CMV-seronegative.

The chain has TRBV6-6 and TRBJ1-3; D possibly corresponds to TRBD1 (6 bases). This CDR3 is 14 amino acids long. V was pared by 6 bases and J by 4 bases, with 13 bases between. Germline values: CDR1 MNHNY, CDR2 SVGAGI (reference sequence). CDR3 loop: CASRSGQTGNTIYF. DNA of the CDR3: TGTGCCAGCAGATCTGGACAGACGGGAAACACCATATATTTT.

The V and J genes are TRBV14 and TRBJ2-7; no reliable D call. This CDR3 comprises 15 residues. Between the trimmed V and J ends, which lost 4 bases and 2 bases, there was a span of 15 bases. From germline, CDR1 is SGHDN and CDR2 FVKESK. CDR3 in DNA: TGTGCCAGCAGCCCAGGCCCGTTGGGTGCCTACGAGCAGTACTTC. It specifies CASSPGPLGAYEQYF.

This chain joins TRBV16 and TRBJ1-2, with 7 bases fitting TRBD1. The CDR3 is 15 amino acids. J gave up 8 bases and V 0 bases, and 9 bases lay outside the gene matches. Germline V gives CDR1 KGHSY, CDR2 FQNENV. The CDR3 nucleotides read TGTGCCAGCAGCCAATCGAGCGAGGGGGCCGGGGGCTACACCTTC. It specifies CASSQSSEGAGGYTF. Together with reference TRBV16 and TRBJ1-2, the CDR3 gives the full variable domain: GEEVAQTPKHLVRGEGQKAKLYCAPIKGHSYVFWYQQVLKNEFKFLISFQNENVFDETGMPKERFSAKCLPNSPCSLEIQATKLEDSAVYFCASSQSSEGAGGYTFGSGTRLTVV.

The V gene is TRBV11-3, the J gene TRBJ2-1; possible D gene TRBD2, 6 bases. The germline gives CDR1 SGHNT, CDR2 YENEEA. The CDR3 has 15 residues. V shed 0 bases and J shed 5 bases, with 11 bases lying between them. CDR3 DNA sequence: TGTGCCAGCAGCTTAGATCGGAGGGGCGACAATGAGCAGTTCTTC. It yields the protein CASSLDRRGDNEQFF.

This chain links TRBV5-4 with TRBJ2-7, with TRBD1 identical over 9 bases. CDR1 is SGHNT and CDR2 is YYREEE in the germline V gene (reference sequence). V dropped 3 bases and J dropped 3; count of bases not matched to a gene: 1. The CDR3 length is 13 residues. The CDR3 nucleotides read TGTGCCAGCAGCTGGGACAGGGACTACGAGCAGTACTTC. Its translation is CASSWDRDYEQYF.

The V and J genes are TRBV19 and TRBJ2-3; a weak D match, TRBD2 (7 bases). Deletions cut 5 bases from V and 4 bases from J, with 13 bases between. CDR1 is LNHDA, CDR2 SQIVND, per germline (reference sequence). CDR3 length: 14 residues. CDR3 DNA sequence: TGTGCCAGTAGTTGGCAGGGGAGGGCAGATACGCAGTATTTT. Protein product: CASSWQGRADTQYF. Combining the CDR3 with reference TRBV19 and TRBJ2-3 gives the whole variable domain DGGITQSPKYLFRKEGQNVTLSCEQNLNHDAMYWYRQDPGQGLRLIYYSQIVNDFQKGDIAEGYSVSREKKESFPLTVTSAQKNPTAFYLCASSWQGRADTQYFGPGTRLTVL.

V and J are TRBV18 and TRBJ2-7; the match to TRBD1 covers 8 bases. The CDR3 runs 14 residues. Looked up from germline, CDR1 is KGHSH and CDR2 is LQKENI. V shed 4 bases and J 3 bases; nucleotides not matched to a gene: 5. The CDR3 sequence: CASSRDRTLYEQYF. The CDR3 DNA is TGTGCCAGCTCACGGGACAGGACCCTCTACGAGCAGTACTTC.